What follows describes a single T cell receptor beta chain. What it recognizes is unknown. The data were produced by immunoSEQ multiplex PCR, yet TCRdb's version contains in-frame clones alone and is incomplete. Among roughly 120,000 clones, around nine tenths were seen once, and the ten largest hold less than 4%. The sample originates from a study of T cell responses to AZD1222 COVID-19 vaccine. About the study: It was second doses at about 4 or about 12 weeks that were pooled.

Study findings and constraints: Variant regions that are unmutated are reportedly the target of nearly half of spike-specific TCRs. No repertoire was sampled before or during the peak T cell response, only after it.

V lost 2 bases to trimming and J lost 0 bases, with 10 bases between them. The CDR3 covers 16 residues. Per germline, CDR1 SGHVS and CDR2 FNYEAQ. This rearrangement joins TRBV7-6 to TRBJ1-4; no clear D. The sequencing here drew on peripheral blood, taken on day 0 of AZD1222 vaccination. The origin of this receptor is an adult in good health. CDR3: CASSLWQAATNEKLFF. The CDR3 region has the DNA TGTGCCAGCAGCTTATGGCAGGCTGCAACTAATGAAAAACTGTTTTTT.